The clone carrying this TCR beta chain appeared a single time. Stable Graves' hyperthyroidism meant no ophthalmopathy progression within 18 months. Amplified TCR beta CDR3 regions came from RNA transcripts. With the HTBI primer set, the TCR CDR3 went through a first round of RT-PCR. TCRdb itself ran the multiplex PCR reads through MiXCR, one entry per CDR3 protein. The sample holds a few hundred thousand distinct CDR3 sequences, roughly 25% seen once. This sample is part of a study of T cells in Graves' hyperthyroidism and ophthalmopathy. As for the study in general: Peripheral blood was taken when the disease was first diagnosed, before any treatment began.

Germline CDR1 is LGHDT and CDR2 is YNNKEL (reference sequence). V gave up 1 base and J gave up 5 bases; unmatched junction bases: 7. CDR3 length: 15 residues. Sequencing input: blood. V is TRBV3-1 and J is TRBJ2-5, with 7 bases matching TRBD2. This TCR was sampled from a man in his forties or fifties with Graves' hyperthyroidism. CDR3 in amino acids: CASSQGGGSWETQYF. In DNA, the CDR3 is TGTGCCAGCAGCCAAGGGGGCGGGAGCTGGGAGACCCAGTACTTC.